One and the same sample provided the 8 T cell receptor beta chains below, sequenced in a study of T cell responses to AZD1222 COVID-19 vaccine. Generated by immunoSEQ multiplex PCR, the TCRdb table keeps only in-frame clones and is missing some. The table records 120,000 or so clones, less than 95% of them present only once. This specimen consisted of peripheral blood, obtained on day 0 of AZD1222 vaccination. These receptors were taken from an adult in good health.

The chain uses TRBV5-4 and TRBJ2-1; 7 bases align to TRBD2. This CDR3 is 15 amino acids long. V dropped 0 bases and J dropped 9; count of bases not matched to a gene: 9. CDR1 SGHNT and CDR2 YYREEE come from the germline V gene (reference sequence). The CDR3 DNA reads as TGTGCCAGCAGCTTGGGAGTCCGTGGGGAGGGTGAGCAGTTCTTC. This encodes CASSLGVRGEGEQFF.

The chain joins TRBV5-1 to TRBJ1-1, with D uncertain. CDR3 length: 13 residues. Germline CDR1 is SGHRS and CDR2 is YFSETQ. Trimming removed 4 bases at V and 7 bases at J, with 14 bases between. CDR3 sequence (DNA): TGCGCCAGCAGCGACGGACGGGAGAGTGAAGCTTTCTTT. Encoded protein: CASSDGRESEAFF.

This clone appeared a single time. This chain links TRBV6-5 with TRBJ1-5, with 7 positions matching TRBD1. V dropped 0 bases and J dropped 4; count of bases not matched to a gene: 3. The CDR3 is made up of 15 amino acids. Germline V gene data show CDR1 as MNHEY and CDR2 as SVGAGI. This CDR3 reads CASSYSRDRNQPQHF. CDR3 sequence (DNA): TGTGCCAGCAGTTACTCGAGGGACAGAAATCAGCCCCAGCATTTT.

The V call is TRBV7-3, the J call TRBJ2-5, with 10 bases identical to TRBD1. This CDR3 comprises 15 residues. Germline lookup yields CDR1 SGHTA and CDR2 FQGTGA. With V trimmed by 4 bases and J by 5 bases, 7 bases remained unmatched. The CDR3 loop is CASSSTGGWGETQYF. The CDR3 bases are TGTGCCAGCAGCTCGACAGGGGGCTGGGGGGAGACCCAGTACTTC.

The V and J genes are TRBV19 and TRBJ1-2; TRBD1 might be the D (6 bases). Trimming took 1 base from V and 7 from J, leaving 10 bases between them. Germline values: CDR1 LNHDA, CDR2 SQIVND (reference sequence). This CDR3 spans 13 amino acids. CDR3 loop: CASSIGTVFGYTF. CDR3 nucleotide sequence: TGTGCCAGTAGTATAGGGACAGTTTTTGGCTACACCTTC.

The chain is built from TRBV4-2 and TRBJ2-1; D may be TRBD1 or TRBD2 (5 bases each). This CDR3 comprises 14 residues. The germline V gene has CDR1 LGHNA and CDR2 YNFKEQ. Trimming left V 0 bases short and J 10 bases short, with 13 bases between. The CDR3 sequence: CASSQERGGLEQFF. CDR3 DNA sequence: TGTGCCAGCAGCCAAGAACGGGGCGGGCTAGAGCAGTTCTTC.

V is TRBV5-4 and J is TRBJ1-1, with 8 bases aligning to TRBD1. This CDR3 has 15 amino acids. The V and J ends lost 3 bases and 4 bases, in that order; junction bases with no gene match: 8. CDR1 is SGHNT and CDR2 is YYREEE in the germline V gene (reference sequence). In DNA form, the CDR3 reads TGTGCCAGCAGCTCCCCCCTGGACAGGGCCACTGAAGCTTTCTTT. Protein: CASSSPLDRATEAFF.

The chain employs TRBV28 and TRBJ1-6, with no clear D. Germline CDR1 is MDHEN and CDR2 is SYDVKM. V lost 4 bases and J lost 9, with 13 bases in between. The CDR3 covers 14 residues. The CDR3 spells CASSYRVRGSPLHF. CDR3 bases: TGTGCCAGCAGTTATAGGGTTCGTGGTTCACCCCTCCACTTT.